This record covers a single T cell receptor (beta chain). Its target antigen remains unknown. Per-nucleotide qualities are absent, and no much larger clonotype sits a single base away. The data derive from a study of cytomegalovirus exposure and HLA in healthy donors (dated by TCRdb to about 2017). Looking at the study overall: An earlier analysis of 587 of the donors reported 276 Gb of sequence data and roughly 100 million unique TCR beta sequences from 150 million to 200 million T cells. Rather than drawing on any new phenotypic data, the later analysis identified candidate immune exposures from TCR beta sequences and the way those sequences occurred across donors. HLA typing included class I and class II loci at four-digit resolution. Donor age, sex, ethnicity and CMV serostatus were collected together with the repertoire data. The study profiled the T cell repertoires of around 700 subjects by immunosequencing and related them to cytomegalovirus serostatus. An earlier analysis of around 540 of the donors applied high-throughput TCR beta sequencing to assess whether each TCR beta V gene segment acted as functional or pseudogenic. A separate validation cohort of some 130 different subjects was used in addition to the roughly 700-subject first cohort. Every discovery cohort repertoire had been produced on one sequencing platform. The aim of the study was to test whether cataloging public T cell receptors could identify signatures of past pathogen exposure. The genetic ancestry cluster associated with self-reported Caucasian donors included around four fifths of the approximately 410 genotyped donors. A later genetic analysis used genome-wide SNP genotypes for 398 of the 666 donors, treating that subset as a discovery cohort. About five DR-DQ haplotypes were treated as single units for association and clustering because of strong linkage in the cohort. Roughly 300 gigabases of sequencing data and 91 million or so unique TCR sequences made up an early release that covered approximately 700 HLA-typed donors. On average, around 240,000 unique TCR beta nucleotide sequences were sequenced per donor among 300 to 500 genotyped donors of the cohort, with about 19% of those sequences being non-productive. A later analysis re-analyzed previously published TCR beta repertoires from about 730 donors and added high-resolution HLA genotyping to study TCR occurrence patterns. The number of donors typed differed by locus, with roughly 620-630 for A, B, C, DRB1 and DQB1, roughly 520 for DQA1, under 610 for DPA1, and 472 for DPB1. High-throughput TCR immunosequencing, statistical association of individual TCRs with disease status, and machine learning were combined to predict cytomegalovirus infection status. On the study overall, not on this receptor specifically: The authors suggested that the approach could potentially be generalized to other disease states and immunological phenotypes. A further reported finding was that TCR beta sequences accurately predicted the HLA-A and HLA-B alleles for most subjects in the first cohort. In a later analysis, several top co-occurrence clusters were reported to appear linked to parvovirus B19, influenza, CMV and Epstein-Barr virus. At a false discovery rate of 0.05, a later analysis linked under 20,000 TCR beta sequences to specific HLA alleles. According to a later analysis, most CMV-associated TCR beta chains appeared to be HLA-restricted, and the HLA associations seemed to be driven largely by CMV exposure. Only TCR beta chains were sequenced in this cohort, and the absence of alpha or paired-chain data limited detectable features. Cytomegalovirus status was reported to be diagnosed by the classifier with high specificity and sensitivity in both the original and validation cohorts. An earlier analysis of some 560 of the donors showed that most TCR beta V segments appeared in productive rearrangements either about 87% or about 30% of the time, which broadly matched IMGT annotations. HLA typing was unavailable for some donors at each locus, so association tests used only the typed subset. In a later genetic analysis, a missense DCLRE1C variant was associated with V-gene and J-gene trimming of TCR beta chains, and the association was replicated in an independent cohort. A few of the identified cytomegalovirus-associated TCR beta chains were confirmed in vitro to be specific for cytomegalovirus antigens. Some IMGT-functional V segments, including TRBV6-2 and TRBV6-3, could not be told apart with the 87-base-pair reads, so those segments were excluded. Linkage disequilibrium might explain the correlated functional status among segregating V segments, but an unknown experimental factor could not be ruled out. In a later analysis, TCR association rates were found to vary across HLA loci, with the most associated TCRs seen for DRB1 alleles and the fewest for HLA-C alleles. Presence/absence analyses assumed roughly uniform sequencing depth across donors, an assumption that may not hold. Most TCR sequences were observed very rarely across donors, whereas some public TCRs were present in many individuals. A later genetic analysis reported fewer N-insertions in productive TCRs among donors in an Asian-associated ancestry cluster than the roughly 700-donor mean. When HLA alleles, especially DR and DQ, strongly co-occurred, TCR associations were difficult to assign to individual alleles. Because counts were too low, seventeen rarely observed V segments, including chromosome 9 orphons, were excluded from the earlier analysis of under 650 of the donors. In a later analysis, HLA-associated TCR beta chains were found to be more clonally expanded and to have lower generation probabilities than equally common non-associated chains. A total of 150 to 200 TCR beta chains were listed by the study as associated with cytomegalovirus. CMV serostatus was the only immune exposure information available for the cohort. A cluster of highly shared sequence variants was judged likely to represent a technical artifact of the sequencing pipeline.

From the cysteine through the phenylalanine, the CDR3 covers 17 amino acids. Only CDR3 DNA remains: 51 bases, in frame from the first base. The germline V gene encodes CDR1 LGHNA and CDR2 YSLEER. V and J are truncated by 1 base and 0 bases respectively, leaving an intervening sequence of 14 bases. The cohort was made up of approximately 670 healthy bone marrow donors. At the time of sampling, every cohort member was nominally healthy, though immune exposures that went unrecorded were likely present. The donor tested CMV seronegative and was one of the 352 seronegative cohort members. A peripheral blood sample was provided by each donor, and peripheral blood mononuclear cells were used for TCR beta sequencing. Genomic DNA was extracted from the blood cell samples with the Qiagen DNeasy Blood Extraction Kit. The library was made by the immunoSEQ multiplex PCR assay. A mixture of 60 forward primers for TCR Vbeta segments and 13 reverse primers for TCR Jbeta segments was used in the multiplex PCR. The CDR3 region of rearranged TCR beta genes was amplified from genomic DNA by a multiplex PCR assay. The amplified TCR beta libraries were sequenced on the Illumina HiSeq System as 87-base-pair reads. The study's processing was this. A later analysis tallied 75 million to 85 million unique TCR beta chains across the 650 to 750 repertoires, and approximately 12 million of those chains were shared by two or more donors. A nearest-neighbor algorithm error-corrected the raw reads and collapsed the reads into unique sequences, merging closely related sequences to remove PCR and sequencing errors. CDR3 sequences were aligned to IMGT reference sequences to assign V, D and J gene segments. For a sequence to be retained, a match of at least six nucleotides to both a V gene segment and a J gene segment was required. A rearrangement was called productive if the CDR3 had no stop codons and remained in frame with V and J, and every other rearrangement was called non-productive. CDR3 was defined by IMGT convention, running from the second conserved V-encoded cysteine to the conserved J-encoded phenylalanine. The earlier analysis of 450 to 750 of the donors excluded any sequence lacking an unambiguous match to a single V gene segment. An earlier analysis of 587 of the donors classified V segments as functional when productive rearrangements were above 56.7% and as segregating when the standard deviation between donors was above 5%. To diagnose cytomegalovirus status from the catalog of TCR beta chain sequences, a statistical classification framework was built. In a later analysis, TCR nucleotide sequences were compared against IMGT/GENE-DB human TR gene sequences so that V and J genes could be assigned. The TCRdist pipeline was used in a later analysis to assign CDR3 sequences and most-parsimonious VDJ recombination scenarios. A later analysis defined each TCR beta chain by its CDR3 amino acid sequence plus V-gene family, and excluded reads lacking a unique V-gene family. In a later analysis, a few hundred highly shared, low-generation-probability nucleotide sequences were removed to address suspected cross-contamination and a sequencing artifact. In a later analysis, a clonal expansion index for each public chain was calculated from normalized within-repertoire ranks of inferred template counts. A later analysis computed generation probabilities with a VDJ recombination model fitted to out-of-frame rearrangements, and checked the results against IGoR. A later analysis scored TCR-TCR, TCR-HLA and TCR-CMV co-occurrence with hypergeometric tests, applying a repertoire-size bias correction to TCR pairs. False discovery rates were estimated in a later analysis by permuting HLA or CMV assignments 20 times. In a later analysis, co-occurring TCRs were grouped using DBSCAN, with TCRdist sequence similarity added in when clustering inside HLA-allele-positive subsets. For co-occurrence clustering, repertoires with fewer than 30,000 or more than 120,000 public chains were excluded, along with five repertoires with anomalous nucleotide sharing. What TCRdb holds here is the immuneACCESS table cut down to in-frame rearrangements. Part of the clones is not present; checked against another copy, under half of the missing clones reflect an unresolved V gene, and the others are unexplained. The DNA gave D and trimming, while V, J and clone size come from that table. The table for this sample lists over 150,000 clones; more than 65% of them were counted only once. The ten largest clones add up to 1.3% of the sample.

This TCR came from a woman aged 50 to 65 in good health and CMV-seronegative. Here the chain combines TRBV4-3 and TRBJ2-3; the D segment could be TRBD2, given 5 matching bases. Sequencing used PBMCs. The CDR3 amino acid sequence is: CASSQVGTGFSTDTQYF. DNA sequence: TGCGCCAGCAGCCAAGTCGGCACGGGATTTAGCACAGATACGCAGTATTTT.